A single TCR beta chain is shown here with its context. The sample is drawn from a study of a mutant IDH1 vaccine in newly diagnosed glioma. Whole-study context: Of treated patients, around 62% were men and about 38% women, averaging roughly 37 years. Patients arrived already treated with radiotherapy, temozolomide, or both, most having had both.

This CDR3 comprises 17 residues. Germline CDR1 and CDR2: MNHEY and SMNVEV (reference sequence). V shed 0 bases and J 4 bases; nucleotides not matched to a gene: 6. Indicated time point: baseline, week 1 (first vaccination visit). The treatment denotes: pre-vaccination baseline after standard-of-care therapy. New astrocytomas of WHO grade 3 or 4 that were IDH1-mutant and ATRX-lost were found in the donors. The method was immunoSEQ multiplex PCR; TCRdb's version includes in-frame clones alone and lacks a portion of them. The table records fewer than 85,000 clones, 65% to 90% of them present only once. The chain is built from TRBV27 and TRBJ2-4; 10 bases are a match to TRBD2. The sample in question was PBMCs, obtained from a glioma patient treated with radiotherapy, temozolomide or both. This clonotype was obtained from a man under 40 with glioma. The CDR3 nucleotides read TGTGCCAGCAGTTTATCGATGGCTAGCGGGGGAAAAAACATTCAGTACTTC. Protein sequence: CASSLSMASGGKNIQYF.